A single sample gave rise to the 22 T cell receptor beta chains below, sequenced in a study of blood T cells in healthy people across ages. The second PCR ran about 6 to 12 cycles with a sample-barcoded 5' primer and J-beta primers. From the 5' RACE reads, TCRdb called clonotypes with MiXCR, one entry per CDR3 protein. The data hold 700,000 to 800,000 distinct CDR3 sequences, with approximately 43% observed a single time. The material sequenced was blood. Source of these receptors: a woman aged 55-70 years in good health.

This clonotype was seen more than once but under ten times. The gene calls are TRBV6-1 and TRBJ1-1; 9 nucleotides align to TRBD1. With 2 bases clipped from V and 3 bases from J, the junction kept 7 bases outside the gene matches. The CDR3 runs to 16 residues. Per germline, CDR1 MNHNS and CDR2 SASEGT. CDR3 DNA sequence: TGTGCCAGCAGTGAACAGGGGACAGGGACTCACACTGAAGCTTTCTTT. Translated: CASSEQGTGTHTEAFF.

This clonotype was seen only a few times. The rearrangement uses TRBV7-9 and TRBJ2-3; TRBD2 might be the D (6 bases). Trimming cost V 8 bases and J 4 bases, with 13 bases left between them. CDR3 length equals 13 residues. Germline CDR1 reads SEHNR; CDR2 reads FQNEAQ (reference sequence). The CDR3 DNA follows: TGTGCCAGCGGGGCCTCGGGGGCAGATACGCAGTATTTT. It encodes CASGASGADTQYF.

This rearrangement joins TRBV27 to TRBJ2-7; 9 bases are shared with TRBD1. CDR1 and CDR2 from the germline V gene are MNHEY and SMNVEV (reference sequence). This CDR3 is 14 amino acids long. Losses at the gene ends were 5 bases for V and 4 bases for J; bases not matched to a gene: 6. The CDR3 spells CASSPDRGKYEQYF. Written as DNA, the CDR3 is TGTGCCAGCAGTCCGGACAGGGGCAAATACGAGCAGTACTTC.

This chain joins TRBV6-1 and TRBJ2-1; a weak D match, TRBD2 (6 bases). Per germline, CDR1 MNHNS and CDR2 SASEGT. V was trimmed by 4 bases and J by 9 bases, leaving 16 bases between them. The CDR3 length is 14 residues. In nucleotides, the CDR3 is TGTGCCAGCAGTGGAAGGGAGGTTGGGGCTGAGCAGTTCTTC. It encodes CASSGREVGAEQFF.

This clonotype turned up a few times. The chain uses TRBV4-1 and TRBJ2-5, with a tentative D call TRBD1 (5 bases). Germline lookup yields CDR1 MGHRA and CDR2 YSYEKL. This CDR3 is 13 amino acids long. The V end was cut by 8 bases, the J end by 4 bases, with 14 bases between. The DNA for the CDR3 is TGCGCCAGCGGACGTGGGGCCAGAGAGACCCAGTACTTC. Its translation is CASGRGARETQYF.

This clonotype came up a few times. V usage is TRBV9 and J usage is TRBJ2-1, with TRBD2 matching over 7 bases. Unmatched junction bases numbered 4, after V lost 2 bases and J lost 5 bases. The CDR3 is 14 amino acids. Per the germline V gene, CDR1 is SGDLS and CDR2 is YYNGEE. The CDR3 sequence: CASSVSGLNNEQFF. CDR3 bases: TGTGCCAGCAGCGTTAGCGGGCTAAACAATGAGCAGTTCTTC.

In its sample, this clonotype was seen a few times. The CDR3 coding sequence is TGCAGCGTTGGGGCGGGGGACTACCCCAATGAGCAGTTCTTC. As protein: CSVGAGDYPNEQFF. V gene TRBV29-1 combines with J gene TRBJ2-1, with TRBD2 identical over 7 bases. Germline loops: CDR1 SQVTM, CDR2 ANQGSEA. There are 14 residues in the CDR3. The V and J ends lost 4 bases and 6 bases, in that order; junction bases with no gene match: 9.

This clonotype appeared a few times. The chain links TRBV3-1 to TRBJ1-1; D gene uncertain. V lost 2 bases and J 1 base, leaving 11 bases between the germline ends. The CDR3 covers 15 residues. The germline V gene encodes CDR1 LGHDT and CDR2 YNNKEL (reference sequence). CDR3 region: CASSQPGYKNTEAFF. The CDR3 nucleotides read TGTGCCAGCAGCCAACCCGGATACAAGAACACTGAAGCTTTCTTT.

The chain carries TRBV15 and TRBJ2-4; possibly TRBD1 or TRBD2 for D (5 bases each). The CDR3 totals 12 residues. The ends were cut back, 5 bases at V and 8 bases at J, with 10 bases in the middle. CDR1 and CDR2 from the germline V gene are LNHNV and YYDKDF (reference sequence). The CDR3 sequence is CATSRDRDIQYF. The CDR3 region has the DNA TGTGCCACCAGCCGGGACCGAGACATTCAGTACTTC.

This rearrangement joins TRBV24-1 to TRBJ1-2, with 9 bases lining up with TRBD1. The ends lost 5 bases at V and 5 bases at J; junction bases unmatched: 2. The CDR3 length is 13 residues. The germline V gene encodes CDR1 KGHDR and CDR2 SFDVKD. The CDR3 region is CATSGTGDYGYTF. As DNA, the CDR3 is TGTGCCACCAGTGGGACAGGGGATTATGGCTACACCTTC.

This chain connects TRBV7-8 to TRBJ2-1; unclear D gene. Germline CDR1 and CDR2: SGHVS and FQNEAQ. Trimming removed 3 bases at V and 4 bases at J, with 10 bases between. The CDR3 runs to 14 residues. In DNA, the CDR3 is TGTGCCAGCAGCTTCCCGGCCTCTTACAATGAGCAGTTCTTC. Translated: CASSFPASYNEQFF. Complete variable domain (other parts from reference TRBV7-8 and TRBJ2-1): GAGVSQSPRYKVAKRGQDVALRCDPISGHVSLFWYQQALGQGPEFLTYFQNEAQLDKSGLPSDRFFAERPEGSVSTLKIQRTQQEDSAVYLCASSFPASYNEQFFGPGTRLTVL.

This chain uses TRBV18 with TRBJ2-1, with TRBD2 identical over 7 bases. CDR1 KGHSH and CDR2 LQKENI come from the germline V gene. Trimming at V came to 3 bases and at J to 1 base, leaving 9 bases not matched to a gene. The CDR3 has 17 residues. The CDR3 sequence is CASSPKNSGRSYNEQFF. CDR3 sequence (DNA): TGTGCCAGCTCACCGAAAAATAGCGGGCGTTCCTACAATGAGCAGTTCTTC.

This clonotype came up many times. V and J are TRBV29-1 and TRBJ2-5; D is unclear. The germline V gene encodes CDR1 SQVTM and CDR2 ANQGSEA. This CDR3 is built from 11 residues. The V and J ends lost 7 bases and 5 bases respectively, with 11 bases between them. The CDR3 nucleotides read TGCAGCGCCCCTGCCGGGGAGACCCAGTACTTC. It translates to CSAPAGETQYF.

The chain recombines TRBV29-1 with TRBJ2-3; TRBD1 or TRBD2 may be the D gene (5 bases each). CDR1 SQVTM and CDR2 ANQGSEA come from the germline V gene. V lost 6 bases and J 2 bases, leaving 9 bases between the germline ends. This CDR3 comprises 12 residues. The CDR3, as DNA: TGCAGCGTAGGGACGGACACAGATACGCAGTATTTT. It specifies CSVGTDTDTQYF.

With regard to this clonotype: This clone may be a read error of a much larger clone one base away. The chain joins TRBV5-1 to TRBJ1-2; D gene uncertain. The CDR3 extends over 13 amino acids. The V end was cut by 4 bases, the J end by 10 bases, with 17 bases between. Germline assignment: CDR1 SGHRS and CDR2 YFSETQ. In nucleotides, the CDR3 is TGCGCCAGCAGCGTGGGAGCGGGGAACGACTACACCTTC. Amino acids: CASSVGAGNDYTF.

On this clonotype: A much larger clonotype is one base distant, so this may be a read error. The chain is built from TRBV9 and TRBJ2-5; no clear D. Germline V gene lookup returns CDR1 SGDLS and CDR2 YYNGEE. CDR3 length equals 14 residues. The CDR3 is CAGSVDLVQETQYF. CDR3 coding DNA: TGTGCCGGCAGCGTAGATTTGGTACAAGAGACCCAGTACTTC.

The chain employs TRBV7-2 and TRBJ2-5, with TRBD2 identical over 13 bases. Germline V lookup: CDR1 SGHTA, CDR2 FQGNSA. CDR3 length: 17 amino acids. Trimming at V came to 1 base and at J to 2 bases, leaving 4 bases not matched to a gene. The CDR3 reads CASSLGGTSGVQETQYF. In DNA, the CDR3 is TGTGCCAGCAGCTTAGGGGGGACTAGCGGGGTTCAAGAGACCCAGTACTTC.

This clonotype was observed many times. The chain combines TRBV5-1 with TRBJ2-4; possible D gene TRBD1, 7 bases. This CDR3 region has 15 residues. Germline loops: CDR1 SGHRS, CDR2 YFSETQ. V was clipped by 0 bases and J by 7 bases, with 14 bases between them. CDR3 residues: CASSLDRGGGNIQYF. DNA for the CDR3: TGCGCCAGCAGCTTGGACAGGGGAGGAGGCAACATTCAGTACTTC.

V and J are TRBV20-1 and TRBJ1-4, with D maybe TRBD1 (5 bases). The CDR3 length is 16 residues. The V gene lost 3 bases and the J gene lost 0 bases, with 14 bases spanning the gap. CDR1 and CDR2 from the germline V gene are DFQATT and SNEGSKA (reference sequence). In DNA form, the CDR3 reads TGCAGTGCTAGTTATTTAAGGGGTGCAACTAATGAAAAACTGTTTTTT. Translated, it gives CSASYLRGATNEKLFF.

Turning to this clonotype: This may stem from a read error, because a much larger clone lies one nucleotide away. CDR3: CSVGRGSYNEQFF. The CDR3 region has the DNA TGCAGCGTTGGTAGGGGTTCGTACAATGAGCAGTTCTTC. J is TRBJ2-1 and V is TRBV29-1; D possibly corresponds to TRBD1 (5 bases). CDR3 length equals 13 residues. In germline, CDR1 is SQVTM, CDR2 ANQGSEA. The V and J ends lost 4 bases and 4 bases respectively, with 11 bases between them.

This clonotype was observed a few times. The J gene is TRBJ2-5, the V gene TRBV7-9; 10 bases map to TRBD1. The ends lost 5 bases at V and 2 bases at J; junction bases unmatched: 2. There are 14 residues in the CDR3. The germline CDR1 and CDR2 sequences are SEHNR and FQNEAQ (reference sequence). The CDR3 region has the DNA TGTGCCAGCAGCGGGACAGGGGTGCAAGAGACCCAGTACTTC. Translated: CASSGTGVQETQYF.

This clonotype has only a few counts. The chain joins TRBV5-1 to TRBJ2-5; TRBD1 matches 7 bases. This CDR3 is built from 14 residues. Germline lookup yields CDR1 SGHRS and CDR2 YFSETQ. V shed 3 bases, J shed 2 bases, and the junction held 4 bases outside the gene matches. In DNA, the CDR3 is TGCGCCAGCAGCTCCGGACAGGATCAAGAGACCCAGTACTTC. It specifies CASSSGQDQETQYF.